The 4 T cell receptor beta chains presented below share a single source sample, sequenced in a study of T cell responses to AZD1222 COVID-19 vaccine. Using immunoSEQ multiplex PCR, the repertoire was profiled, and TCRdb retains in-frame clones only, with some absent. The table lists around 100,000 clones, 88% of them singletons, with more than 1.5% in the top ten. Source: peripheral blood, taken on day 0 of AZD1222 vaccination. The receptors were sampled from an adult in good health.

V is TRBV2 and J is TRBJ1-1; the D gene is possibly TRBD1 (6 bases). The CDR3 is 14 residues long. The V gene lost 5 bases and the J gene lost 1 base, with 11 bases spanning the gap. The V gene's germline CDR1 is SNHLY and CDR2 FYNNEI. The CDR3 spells CASSFSRGNTEAFF. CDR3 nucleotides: TGTGCCAGCAGTTTTAGCAGGGGGAACACTGAAGCTTTCTTT.

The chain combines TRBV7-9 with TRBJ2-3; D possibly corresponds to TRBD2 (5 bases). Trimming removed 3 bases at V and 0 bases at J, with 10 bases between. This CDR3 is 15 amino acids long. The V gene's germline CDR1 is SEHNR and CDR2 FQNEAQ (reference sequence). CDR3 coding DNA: TGTGCCAGCAGCTTTAGAGGGAAAAGCACAGATACGCAGTATTTT. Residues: CASSFRGKSTDTQYF.

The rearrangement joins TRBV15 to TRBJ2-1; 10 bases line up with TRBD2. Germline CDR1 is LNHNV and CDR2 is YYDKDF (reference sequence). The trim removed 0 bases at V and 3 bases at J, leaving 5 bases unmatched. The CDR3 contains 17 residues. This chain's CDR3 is CATSRDIASGSYNEQFF. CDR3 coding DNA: TGTGCCACCAGCAGAGATATAGCTAGCGGGAGCTACAATGAGCAGTTCTTC.

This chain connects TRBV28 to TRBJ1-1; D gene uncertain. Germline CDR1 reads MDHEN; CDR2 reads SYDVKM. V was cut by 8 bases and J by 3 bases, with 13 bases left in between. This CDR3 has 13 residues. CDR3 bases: TGTGCCAGCTACGGTCCGTGGGACACTGAAGCTTTCTTT. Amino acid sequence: CASYGPWDTEAFF.